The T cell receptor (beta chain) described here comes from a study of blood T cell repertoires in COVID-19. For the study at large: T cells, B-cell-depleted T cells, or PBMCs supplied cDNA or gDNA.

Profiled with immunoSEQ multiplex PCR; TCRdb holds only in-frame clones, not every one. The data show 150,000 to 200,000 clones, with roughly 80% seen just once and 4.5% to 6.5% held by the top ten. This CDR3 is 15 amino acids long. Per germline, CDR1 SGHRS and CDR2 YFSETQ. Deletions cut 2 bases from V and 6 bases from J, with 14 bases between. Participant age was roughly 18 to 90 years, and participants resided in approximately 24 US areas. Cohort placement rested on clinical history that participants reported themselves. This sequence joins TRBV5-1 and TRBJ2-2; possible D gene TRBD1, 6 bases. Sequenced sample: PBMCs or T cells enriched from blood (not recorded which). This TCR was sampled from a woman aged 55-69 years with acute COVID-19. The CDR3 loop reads CASSFNTGSAGELFF. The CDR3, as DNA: TGCGCCAGCAGCTTTAATACAGGGTCTGCCGGGGAGCTGTTTTTT.